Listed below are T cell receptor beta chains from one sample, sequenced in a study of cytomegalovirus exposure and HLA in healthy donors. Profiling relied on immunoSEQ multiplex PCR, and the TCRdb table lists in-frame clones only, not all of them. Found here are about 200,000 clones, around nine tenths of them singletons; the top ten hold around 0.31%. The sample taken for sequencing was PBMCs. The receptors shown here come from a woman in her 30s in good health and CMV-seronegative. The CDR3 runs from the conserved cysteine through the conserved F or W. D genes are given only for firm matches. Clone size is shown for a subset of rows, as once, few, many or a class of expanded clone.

DNA: TGTGCCAGCAGTCTAGTAGGGAGGAGTGGGGATGAGCAGTTCTTC; CDR3: CASSLVGRSGDEQFF; V: TRBV6-1; length: 15; D: NA; J: TRBJ2-1; size: NA
DNA: TGTGCCAGCAGCCCTTCCGACAGATATAATTCACCCCTCCACTTT; CDR3: CASSPSDRYNSPLHF; V: TRBV7-9; length: 15; D: NA; J: TRBJ1-6; size: NA
DNA: TGTGCCAGCAGTGAAGGTGGGACTAGCGGGGTGGGCAATGAGCAGTTCTTC; CDR3: CASSEGGTSGVGNEQFF; V: TRBV6-1; length: 17; D: TRBD2; J: TRBJ2-1; size: NA
DNA: TGCAGCGTTGCCCTGTCGGGGGGGATCAATCAGCCCCAGCATTTT; CDR3: CSVALSGGINQPQHF; V: TRBV29-1; length: 15; D: NA; J: TRBJ1-5; size: NA
DNA: TGTGCCAGCAGTTTTTTAAGCTCGGGACAGGGTGGGTATGGCTACACCTTC; CDR3: CASSFLSSGQGGYGYTF; V: TRBV28; length: 17; D: TRBD1; J: TRBJ1-2; size: few
DNA: TGTGCCAGCAGTTATGCTGGCCCGGAGACCCAGTACTTC; CDR3: CASSYAGPETQYF; V: TRBV6-6; length: 13; D: NA; J: TRBJ2-5; size: NA
DNA: TGTGCCAGCAGTTTAACCGGGACAATAGCACCCCTCCACTTT; CDR3: CASSLTGTIAPLHF; V: TRBV28; length: 14; D: NA; J: TRBJ1-6; size: few
DNA: TGCGCCAGCAGCCCAGGACCTAGCGTAGTCCACGAGCAGTACTTC; CDR3: CASSPGPSVVHEQYF; V: TRBV5-1; length: 15; D: NA; J: TRBJ2-7; size: few
DNA: TGTGCCAGCAGGGAACCTAGCTCCTACGAGCAGTACTTC; CDR3: CASREPSSYEQYF; V: TRBV6-1; length: 13; D: NA; J: TRBJ2-7; size: NA
DNA: TGTGCCAGCAGCGTAGGCGAAAGCTCCTACAATGAGCAGTTCTTC; CDR3: CASSVGESSYNEQFF; V: TRBV9; length: 15; D: NA; J: TRBJ2-1; size: NA
DNA: TGCAGCGGTGCGACAGGAGAGAACTTTAGCACAGATACGCAGTATTTT; CDR3: CSGATGENFSTDTQYF; V: TRBV29-1; length: 16; D: NA; J: TRBJ2-3; size: NA
DNA: TGCGCCAGCAGCCTGAGCGGGAGTCCGGGCGAGCAGTACTTC; CDR3: CASSLSGSPGEQYF; V: TRBV5-1; length: 14; D: TRBD2; J: TRBJ2-7; size: NA
DNA: TGTGCCAGCTCACCAGGCAGGGAAGGCTATGGCTACACCTTC; CDR3: CASSPGREGYGYTF; V: TRBV18; length: 14; D: NA; J: TRBJ1-2; size: NA
DNA: TGTGCCAGCAGGAGAGGACAGCCGAACACTGAAGCTTTCTTT; CDR3: CASRRGQPNTEAFF; V: TRBV6-1; length: 14; D: NA; J: TRBJ1-1; size: NA
DNA: TGTGCCAGCAGCTGGGCGGGACTCCACACAGATACGCAGTATTTT; CDR3: CASSWAGLHTDTQYF; V: TRBV7-2; length: 15; D: NA; J: TRBJ2-3; size: NA
DNA: TGTGCCAGCAGTGTGTATAGCAATCAGCCCCAGCATTTT; CDR3: CASSVYSNQPQHF; V: TRBV2; length: 13; D: NA; J: TRBJ1-5; size: NA
DNA: TGTGCCAGCAGGAGGGGGAATCAGCCCCAGCATTTT; CDR3: CASRRGNQPQHF; V: TRBV7-9; length: 12; D: NA; J: TRBJ1-5; size: once
DNA: TGTGCCAGCAGCTTCGTCGGACAGGGCCCTAACTATGGCTACACCTTC; CDR3: CASSFVGQGPNYGYTF; V: TRBV7-9; length: 16; D: TRBD1; J: TRBJ1-2; size: NA
DNA: TGTGCCAGCAGCTTCTGGGGGGAGAATGAAAAACTGTTTTTT; CDR3: CASSFWGENEKLFF; V: TRBV5-6; length: 14; D: NA; J: TRBJ1-4; size: NA
DNA: TGTGCCAGCAGCTTAGAGGCCCCAGGCATTACCGAGCAGTACTTC; CDR3: CASSLEAPGITEQYF; V: TRBV7-9; length: 15; D: NA; J: TRBJ2-7; size: few
DNA: TGCAGTGCTAGCGAGACCTACGAGCAGTACTTC; CDR3: CSASETYEQYF; V: TRBV20-1; length: 11; D: NA; J: TRBJ2-7; size: NA
DNA: TGTGCCAGCAGCTTAACGTCGGCCTACAATGAGCAGTTCTTC; CDR3: CASSLTSAYNEQFF; V: TRBV7-3; length: 14; D: NA; J: TRBJ2-1; size: NA
DNA: TGTGCCAGCAGCTTAGGGGCGGGACGGGGGGGCCATTCAAGCAATGAGCAGTTCTTC; CDR3: CASSLGAGRGGHSSNEQFF; V: TRBV7-9; length: 19; D: TRBD2; J: TRBJ2-1; size: NA
DNA: TGCGCCAGCAGCCAGGATACGACAGGGGGATGGGAAAAACTGTTTTTT; CDR3: CASSQDTTGGWEKLFF; V: TRBV4-1; length: 16; D: TRBD1; J: TRBJ1-4; size: NA
DNA: TGTGCCAGTAAACTAGGCCCGGCAGATACGCAGTATTTT; CDR3: CASKLGPADTQYF; V: TRBV19; length: 13; D: NA; J: TRBJ2-3; size: NA
DNA: TGTGCCAGCAGTAGGAGGGCGGCTAATGAAAAACTGTTTTTT; CDR3: CASSRRAANEKLFF; V: TRBV27; length: 14; D: NA; J: TRBJ1-4; size: NA
DNA: TGTGCCAGCAGTCGTAGCATTCCTGAGCAGTTCTTC; CDR3: CASSRSIPEQFF; V: TRBV28; length: 12; D: NA; J: TRBJ2-1; size: NA
DNA: TGTGCCAGCGGGAAATATCTGACGGGAGCTGAAGCTTTCTTT; CDR3: CASGKYLTGAEAFF; V: TRBV11-1; length: 14; D: NA; J: TRBJ1-1; size: NA
DNA: TGCGCCAGCAGCTTGCTCTACACGGGTGAGCAGTACTTC; CDR3: CASSLLYTGEQYF; V: TRBV5-1; length: 13; D: NA; J: TRBJ2-7; size: NA
DNA: TGTGCCAGCAGCCGGGACCCTAGCGGGGGGTGGGAGACCCAGTACTTC; CDR3: CASSRDPSGGWETQYF; V: TRBV4-2; length: 16; D: TRBD2; J: TRBJ2-5; size: NA
DNA: TGCGCCAGCAGCTTGGGGCAGAGCACAGATACGCAGTATTTT; CDR3: CASSLGQSTDTQYF; V: TRBV5-1; length: 14; D: NA; J: TRBJ2-3; size: NA
DNA: TGCGCCGTGGCGGGGGGACAGCTGAACACTGAAGCTTTCTTT; CDR3: CAVAGGQLNTEAFF; V: TRBV23-1; length: 14; D: TRBD1; J: TRBJ1-1; size: once
DNA: TGTGCCAGCAGCTTAGATCGGGTTTCCTCCTACAATGAGCAGTTCTTC; CDR3: CASSLDRVSSYNEQFF; V: TRBV11-2; length: 16; D: NA; J: TRBJ2-1; size: NA
DNA: TGCGCCATCACTACGCAGGGCTGCAATCAGCCCCAGCATTTT; CDR3: CAITTQGCNQPQHF; V: TRBV23-1; length: 14; D: NA; J: TRBJ1-5; size: NA
DNA: TGTGCCATCAGTGGCCTTGACCGACTAGCGGGAGGCCCAATTAGCTCCTACAATGAGCAGTTCTTC; CDR3: CAISGLDRLAGGPISSYNEQFF; V: TRBV10-3; length: 22; D: TRBD2; J: TRBJ2-1; size: NA
DNA: TGCGCCAGCAGTGGGTTAGCGGGCACAGATACGCAGTATTTT; CDR3: CASSGLAGTDTQYF; V: TRBV5-1; length: 14; D: NA; J: TRBJ2-3; size: NA
DNA: TGTGCCAGCAGCTTCCGGGACTCCCTTATATCGGGTACGCAGTATTTT; CDR3: CASSFRDSLISGTQYF; V: TRBV7-2; length: 16; D: NA; J: TRBJ2-3; size: once
DNA: TGTGCCAGCAGCCCTCATGGGACTAGCGGGAGTGTCGGCCAGTACTTC; CDR3: CASSPHGTSGSVGQYF; V: TRBV9; length: 16; D: TRBD2; J: TRBJ2-5; size: NA
DNA: TGTGCCAGCAGTCTAGTGTGGACTAGCGGGAGGACTAGCACAGATACGCAGTATTTT; CDR3: CASSLVWTSGRTSTDTQYF; V: TRBV27; length: 19; D: TRBD2; J: TRBJ2-3; size: NA
DNA: TGTGCCAGCAGTGACTTACAGGGTTCGGGAGAGACCCAGTACTTC; CDR3: CASSDLQGSGETQYF; V: TRBV25-1; length: 15; D: NA; J: TRBJ2-5; size: few
DNA: TGTGCCAGCAGTCCCACGCAGGGTCACACCGGGGAGCTGTTTTTT; CDR3: CASSPTQGHTGELFF; V: TRBV27; length: 15; D: NA; J: TRBJ2-2; size: NA
DNA: TGTGCCAGCAGTTCATATAAAGGGCGGACAACTAACTATGGCTACACCTTC; CDR3: CASSSYKGRTTNYGYTF; V: TRBV11-2; length: 17; D: NA; J: TRBJ1-2; size: NA
DNA: TGTGCCAGTAGTACCTACAGGGTAGGTGAGCAGTTCTTC; CDR3: CASSTYRVGEQFF; V: TRBV19; length: 13; D: NA; J: TRBJ2-1; size: NA
DNA: TGCGCCAGCAGCTACCCGGGACAGGGGGCTTACGAGCAGTACTTC; CDR3: CASSYPGQGAYEQYF; V: TRBV5-1; length: 15; D: TRBD1; J: TRBJ2-7; size: NA
DNA: TGTGCCAGCAGCTTGGGGCTATCATCCTCCTACGAGCAGTACTTC; CDR3: CASSLGLSSSYEQYF; V: TRBV7-9; length: 15; D: NA; J: TRBJ2-7; size: NA
DNA: TGTGCCAGCAGTGAACCGGGACAGCCTGACGGGACCCAGTACTTC; CDR3: CASSEPGQPDGTQYF; V: TRBV6-1; length: 15; D: TRBD1; J: TRBJ2-5; size: NA
DNA: TGTGCCAGCAGTTTAAACAGGGGTCCCGAGACCCAGTACTTC; CDR3: CASSLNRGPETQYF; V: TRBV28; length: 14; D: TRBD1; J: TRBJ2-5; size: NA